The table lists the clone carrying this TCR beta chain with a few counts. The CDR3 extends over 14 amino acids. V lost 0 bases to trimming and J lost 5 bases; unmatched junction nucleotides: 4. From germline, CDR1 is SGDLS and CDR2 YYNGEE. These data come from a study of blood T cell repertoires in COVID-19. Study in general: Samples came from the United States, Italy and Spain, spanning acute and convalescent COVID-19.

Sequencing was performed with immunoSEQ multiplex PCR; in TCRdb, only in-frame clones are kept and a portion is missing. The data show around 70,000 clones, roughly 80% seen once. The sequencing sample was made of peripheral blood. The chain joins TRBV9 to TRBJ2-7, with 8 bases fitting TRBD2. The receptor was derived from a woman older than 75 with active or convalescent COVID-19. DNA for the CDR3: TGTGCCAGCAGCGTAGTGGGACTAGAGGACGAGCAGTACTTC. Protein sequence: CASSVVGLEDEQYF.